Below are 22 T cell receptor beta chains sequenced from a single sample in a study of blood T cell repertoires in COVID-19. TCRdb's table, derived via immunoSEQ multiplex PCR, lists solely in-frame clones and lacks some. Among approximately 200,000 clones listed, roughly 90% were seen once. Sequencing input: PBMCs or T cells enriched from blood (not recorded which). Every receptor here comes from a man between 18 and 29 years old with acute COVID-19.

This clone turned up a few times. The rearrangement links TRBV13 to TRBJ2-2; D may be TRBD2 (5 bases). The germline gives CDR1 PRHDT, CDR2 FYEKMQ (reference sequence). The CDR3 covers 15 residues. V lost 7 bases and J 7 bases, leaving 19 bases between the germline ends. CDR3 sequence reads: CASTSLRRGVGELFF. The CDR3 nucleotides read TGTGCCAGCACTTCATTGCGTCGGGGAGTCGGGGAGCTGTTTTTT.

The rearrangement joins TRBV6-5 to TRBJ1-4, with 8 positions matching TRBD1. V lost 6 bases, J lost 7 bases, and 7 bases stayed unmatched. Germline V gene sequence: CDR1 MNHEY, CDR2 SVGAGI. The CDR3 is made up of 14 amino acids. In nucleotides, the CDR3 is TGTGCCAGCAGGGGATCAGGGGGCAGTGAAAAACTGTTTTTT. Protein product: CASRGSGGSEKLFF.

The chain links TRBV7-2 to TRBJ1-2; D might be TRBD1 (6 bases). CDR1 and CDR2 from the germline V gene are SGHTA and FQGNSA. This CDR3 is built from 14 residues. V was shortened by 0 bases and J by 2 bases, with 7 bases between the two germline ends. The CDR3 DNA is TGTGCCAGCAGCTTAGCAACAGGGAACTATGGCTACACCTTC. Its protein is CASSLATGNYGYTF.

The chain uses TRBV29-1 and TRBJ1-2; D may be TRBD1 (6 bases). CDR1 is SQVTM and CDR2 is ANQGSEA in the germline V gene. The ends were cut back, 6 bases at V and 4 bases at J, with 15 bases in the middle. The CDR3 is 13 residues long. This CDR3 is CSVDRDTTYGYTF. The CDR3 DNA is TGCAGCGTAGACCGGGACACGACCTATGGCTACACCTTC.

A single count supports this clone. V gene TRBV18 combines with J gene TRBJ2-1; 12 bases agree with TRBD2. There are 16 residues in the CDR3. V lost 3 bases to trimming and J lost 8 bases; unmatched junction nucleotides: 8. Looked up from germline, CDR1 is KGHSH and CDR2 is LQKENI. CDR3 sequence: CASSPGLAGIGDEQFF. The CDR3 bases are TGTGCCAGCTCACCTGGACTAGCGGGAATCGGGGATGAGCAGTTCTTC.

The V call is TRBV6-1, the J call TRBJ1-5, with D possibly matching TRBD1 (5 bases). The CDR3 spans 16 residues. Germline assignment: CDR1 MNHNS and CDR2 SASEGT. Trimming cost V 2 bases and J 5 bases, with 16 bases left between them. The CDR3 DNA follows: TGTGCCAGCAGTGAACCGGGACTCCGGATTGATCAGCCCCAGCATTTT. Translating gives CASSEPGLRIDQPQHF.

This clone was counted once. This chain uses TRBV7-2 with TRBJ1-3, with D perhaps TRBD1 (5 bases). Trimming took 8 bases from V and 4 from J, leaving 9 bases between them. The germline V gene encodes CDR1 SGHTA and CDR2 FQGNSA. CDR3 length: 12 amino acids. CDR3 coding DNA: TGTGCCAGCTCCGGGGGGGGAAACACCATATATTTT. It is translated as CASSGGGNTIYF.

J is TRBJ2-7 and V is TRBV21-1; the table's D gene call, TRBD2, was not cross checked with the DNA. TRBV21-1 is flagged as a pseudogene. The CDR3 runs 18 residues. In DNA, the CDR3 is TGTGCCAGCAGCAAAGACGGGGCCGGGACTAGCGGGACCTACGAGCAGTACTTC. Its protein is CASSKDGAGTSGTYEQYF.

DNA of the CDR3: TGTGCCAGCAGTGACGCTAGCGGGCCAGTCAAAAACATTCAGTACTTC. Residues: CASSDASGPVKNIQYF. This rearrangement joins TRBV2 to TRBJ2-4; 8 bases map to TRBD2. Germline V gene sequence: CDR1 SNHLY, CDR2 FYNNEI. With 3 bases clipped from V and 3 bases from J, the junction kept 7 bases outside the gene matches. This CDR3 has 16 residues.

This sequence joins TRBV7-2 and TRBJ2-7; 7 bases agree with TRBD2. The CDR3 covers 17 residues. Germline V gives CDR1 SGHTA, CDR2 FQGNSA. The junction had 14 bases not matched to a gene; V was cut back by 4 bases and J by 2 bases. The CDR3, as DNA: TGTGCCAGCAGCTGGGTATTCGCCGGGACTACCCCCTACGAGCAGTACTTC. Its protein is CASSWVFAGTTPYEQYF.

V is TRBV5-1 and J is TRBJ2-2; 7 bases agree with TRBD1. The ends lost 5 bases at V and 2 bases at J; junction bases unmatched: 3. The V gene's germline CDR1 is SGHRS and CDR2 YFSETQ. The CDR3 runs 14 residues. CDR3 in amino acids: CASSWDSNTGELFF. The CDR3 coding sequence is TGCGCCAGCAGTTGGGACAGCAACACCGGGGAGCTGTTTTTT.

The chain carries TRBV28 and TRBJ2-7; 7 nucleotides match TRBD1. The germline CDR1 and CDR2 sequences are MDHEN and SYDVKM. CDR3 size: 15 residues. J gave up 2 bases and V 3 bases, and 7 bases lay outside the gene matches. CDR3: CASSFETGFPYEQYF. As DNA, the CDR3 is TGTGCCAGCAGTTTCGAGACAGGGTTTCCCTACGAGCAGTACTTC.

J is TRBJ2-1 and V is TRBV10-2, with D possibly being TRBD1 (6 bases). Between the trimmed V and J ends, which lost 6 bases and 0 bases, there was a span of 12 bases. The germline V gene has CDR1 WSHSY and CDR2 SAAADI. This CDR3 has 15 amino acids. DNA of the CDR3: TGCGCCAGCAGAACCCTGGACAGCTCCTACAATGAGCAGTTCTTC. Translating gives CASRTLDSSYNEQFF.

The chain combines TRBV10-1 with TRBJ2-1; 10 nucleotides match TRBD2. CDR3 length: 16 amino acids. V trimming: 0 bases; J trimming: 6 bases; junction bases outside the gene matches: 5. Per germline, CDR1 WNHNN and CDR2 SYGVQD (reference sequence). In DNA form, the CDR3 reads TGCGCCAGCAGTGAGTCAAGTAGCGGGGGGTTCAATGAGCAGTTCTTC. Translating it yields CASSESSSGGFNEQFF.

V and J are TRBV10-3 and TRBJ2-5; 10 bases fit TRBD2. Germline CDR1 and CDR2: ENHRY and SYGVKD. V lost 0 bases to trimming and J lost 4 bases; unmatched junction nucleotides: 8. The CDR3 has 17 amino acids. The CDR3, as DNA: TGTGCCATCAGTGAGTCGGTTCTAGCGGGAGTGGGAGAGACCCAGTACTTC. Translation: CAISESVLAGVGETQYF.

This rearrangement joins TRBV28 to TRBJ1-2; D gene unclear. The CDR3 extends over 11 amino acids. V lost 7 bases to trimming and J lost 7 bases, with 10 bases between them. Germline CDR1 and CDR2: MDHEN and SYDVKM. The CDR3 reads CASTGIGGYTF. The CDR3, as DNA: TGTGCCAGCACCGGGATCGGTGGCTACACCTTC.

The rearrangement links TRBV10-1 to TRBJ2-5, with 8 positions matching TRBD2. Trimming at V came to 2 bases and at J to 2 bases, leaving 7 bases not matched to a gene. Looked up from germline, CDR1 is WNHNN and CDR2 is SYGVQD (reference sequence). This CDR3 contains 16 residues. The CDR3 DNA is TGCGCCAGCAGTGAGGAGGTAGCGGGACAACAAGAGACCCAGTACTTC. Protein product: CASSEEVAGQQETQYF.

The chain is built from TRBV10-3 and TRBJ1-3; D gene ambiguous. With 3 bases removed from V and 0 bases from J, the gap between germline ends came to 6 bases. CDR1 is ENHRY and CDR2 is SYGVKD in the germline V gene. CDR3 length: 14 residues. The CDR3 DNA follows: TGTGCCATCAGTGAAGTCAGCTCTGGAAACACCATATATTTT. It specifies CAISEVSSGNTIYF.

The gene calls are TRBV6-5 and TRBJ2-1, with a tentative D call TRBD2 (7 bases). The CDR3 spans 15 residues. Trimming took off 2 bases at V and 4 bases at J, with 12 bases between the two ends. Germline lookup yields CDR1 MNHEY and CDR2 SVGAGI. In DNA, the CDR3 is TGTGCCAGCAGTTACACGGGGGGCGAGTACAATGAGCAGTTCTTC. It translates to CASSYTGGEYNEQFF.

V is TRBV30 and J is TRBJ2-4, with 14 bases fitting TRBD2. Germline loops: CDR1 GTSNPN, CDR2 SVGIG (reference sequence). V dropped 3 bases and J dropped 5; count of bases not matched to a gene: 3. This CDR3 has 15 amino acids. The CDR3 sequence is CAWSWTSGRQNIQYF. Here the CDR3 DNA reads TGTGCCTGGAGCTGGACTAGCGGGAGGCAAAACATTCAGTACTTC.

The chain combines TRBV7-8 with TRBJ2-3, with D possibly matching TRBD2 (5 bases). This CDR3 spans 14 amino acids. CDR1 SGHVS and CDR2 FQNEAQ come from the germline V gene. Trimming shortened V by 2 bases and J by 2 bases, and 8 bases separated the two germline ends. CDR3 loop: CASSLRDYTDTQYF. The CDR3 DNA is TGTGCCAGCAGCTTACGGGATTACACAGATACGCAGTATTTT. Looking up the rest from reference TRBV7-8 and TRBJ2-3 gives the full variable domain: GAGVSQSPRYKVAKRGQDVALRCDPISGHVSLFWYQQALGQGPEFLTYFQNEAQLDKSGLPSDRFFAERPEGSVSTLKIQRTQQEDSAVYLCASSLRDYTDTQYFGPGTRLTVL.

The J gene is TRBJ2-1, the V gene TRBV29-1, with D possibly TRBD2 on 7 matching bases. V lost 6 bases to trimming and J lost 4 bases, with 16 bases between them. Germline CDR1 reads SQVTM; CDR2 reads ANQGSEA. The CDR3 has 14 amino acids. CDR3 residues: CSVFTGRGYNEQFF. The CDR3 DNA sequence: TGCAGCGTGTTCACAGGGAGGGGATACAATGAGCAGTTCTTC.